Listed below are T cell receptor beta chains from one sample, sequenced in a study of circulating and synovial CD4+ cells in juvenile arthritis. Profiled with immunoSEQ multiplex PCR; TCRdb holds only in-frame clones, not every one. Of about 3,200 clones in the sample, roughly 84% were seen once. Material: CD4+ T cells from synovial fluid. These TCRs come from a human donor with juvenile idiopathic arthritis. CDR3s include the opening cysteine and the closing phenylalanine or tryptophan. D genes are given only for firm matches. A row's size may be missing; if present it is once, few, many or a size class.

>.|TRBJ1-1|.|TRBV27|14
CASISPSMNTEAFF
TGTGCCAGCATTTCACCATCTATGAACACTGAAGCTTTCTTT
>.|TRBJ2-1|.|TRBV10-1|15
CASSERGSSYNEQFF
TGCGCCAGCAGTGAACGAGGGAGCTCCTACAATGAGCAGTTCTTC
>TRBD2|TRBJ2-3|.|TRBV6-1|14
CASNIAGGPDTQYF
TGTGCCAGCAATATAGCGGGGGGGCCAGATACGCAGTATTTT
>.|TRBJ2-1|.|TRBV7-9|15
CASSVAASSYNEQFF
TGTGCCAGCAGCGTAGCGGCAAGCTCCTACAATGAGCAGTTCTTC
>TRBD2|TRBJ2-5|.|TRBV5-4|14
CASSLAGRDETQYF
TGTGCCAGCAGCTTGGCAGGGAGGGATGAGACCCAGTACTTC
>.|TRBJ1-5|.|TRBV5-5|14
CASSATRDNQPQHF
TGTGCCAGCAGCGCTACCAGGGACAATCAGCCCCAGCATTTT
>.|TRBJ1-5|once|TRBV30|17
CAWSAVRVPRGNQPQHF
TGTGCCTGGAGTGCCGTGAGGGTCCCGAGGGGCAATCAGCCCCAGCATTTT
>.|TRBJ1-2|.|TRBV25-1|13
CASSGIEGYGYTF
TGTGCCAGCAGTGGTATTGAGGGCTATGGCTACACCTTC
>.|TRBJ2-7|.|TRBV4-1|14
CASSPRDTSYEQYF
TGCGCCAGCAGCCCGAGGGACACGTCCTACGAGCAGTACTTC
>.|TRBJ2-1|.|TRBV7-3|16
CASSLRERSSYNEQFF
TGTGCCAGCAGCTTAAGGGAGCGCAGCTCCTACAATGAGCAGTTCTTC
>.|TRBJ1-5|.|TRBV5-1|17
CASSLPPGRVSNQPQHF
TGCGCCAGCAGCTTACCCCCTGGGCGGGTTAGCAATCAGCCCCAGCATTTT
>TRBD1|TRBJ1-3|large|TRBV18|16
CASSPTGTGVGNTIYF
TGTGCCAGCTCACCTACCGGGACAGGAGTTGGAAACACCATATATTTT
>.|TRBJ2-3|few|TRBV4-2|15
CASSRQEESTDTQYF
TGTGCCAGCAGCCGTCAGGAGGAGAGCACAGATACGCAGTATTTT
>.|TRBJ2-7|.|TRBV4-2|16
CASSQPLVSPSDEQYF
TGTGCCAGCAGCCAACCCCTAGTGTCCCCTTCAGACGAGCAGTACTTC
>.|TRBJ1-5|few|TRBV4-1|15
CASSQSQGNNQPQHF
TGCGCCAGCAGCCAATCTCAGGGGAACAATCAGCCCCAGCATTTT
>TRBD1|TRBJ1-5|.|TRBV19|15
CASSEQGAGNQPQHF
TGTGCCAGTAGTGAACAGGGGGCCGGCAATCAGCCCCAGCATTTT